These 9 T cell receptor beta chains came from one sample sequenced in a study of neoadjuvant nivolumab and ipilimumab in lung cancer. Sequenced by immunoSEQ multiplex PCR; TCRdb stores in-frame clones only, minus some. The sample yields 25,000 or so clones, 83% seen once. The sequenced sample was tumor tissue, obtained after neoadjuvant nivolumab, alone or with ipilimumab, at or shortly before surgery. The receptors originated from an adult with non-small cell lung cancer.

The chain is built from TRBV27 and TRBJ1-6; D unresolved. The CDR3 consists of 14 residues. Germline assignment: CDR1 MNHEY and CDR2 SMNVEV (reference sequence). The V end lost 5 bases, the J end lost 6 bases, and 11 bases lay between the germline ends. The CDR3 DNA reads as TGTGCCAGCAGTACGGGGTCTTCTAATTCACCCCTCCACTTT. Protein sequence: CASSTGSSNSPLHF.

The gene calls are TRBV29-1 and TRBJ1-2; D call uncertain. Germline assignment: CDR1 SQVTM and CDR2 ANQGSEA. This CDR3 region has 10 residues. The V gene lost 1 base and the J gene lost 10 bases, with 7 bases spanning the gap. In nucleotides, the CDR3 is TGCAGCGTTGAAGTGGGAACCTACACCTTC. Translated, it gives CSVEVGTYTF. Complete variable domain (other parts from reference TRBV29-1 and TRBJ1-2): SAVISQKPSRDICQRGTSLTIQCQVDSQVTMMFWYRQQPGQSLTLIATANQGSEATYESGFVIDKFPISRPNLTFSTLTVSNMSPEDSSIYLCSVEVGTYTFGSGTRLTVV.

The DNA of the CDR3 is TGTGCCAGCAGGGGGACTTTAACTAATGAAAAACTGTTTTTT. It translates to CASRGTLTNEKLFF. V gene TRBV25-1 combines with J gene TRBJ1-4; D might be TRBD1 (5 bases). Trimming stripped 6 bases from V and 1 base from J, with 9 bases between. In germline, CDR1 is MGHDK, CDR2 SYGVNS. The CDR3 has 14 amino acids.

The chain employs TRBV29-1 and TRBJ1-1; D perhaps matches TRBD1 (5 bases). Germline loops: CDR1 SQVTM, CDR2 ANQGSEA. V lost 6 bases to trimming and J lost 5 bases, with 13 bases between them. This CDR3 spans 12 amino acids. This chain's CDR3 is CSVATGTTEAFF. The CDR3 DNA reads TGCAGCGTCGCGACTGGGACGACTGAAGCTTTCTTT.

CDR3 amino acids: CASSYTGGAKTDTQYF. CDR3 nucleotide sequence: TGTGCCAGCAGTTATACCGGGGGGGCCAAGACAGATACGCAGTATTTT. The chain links TRBV6-5 to TRBJ2-3; 8 bases match TRBD2. This CDR3 is built from 16 residues. Unmatched junction bases numbered 8, after V lost 3 bases and J lost 3 bases. Germline V gives CDR1 MNHEY, CDR2 SVGAGI.

The chain recombines TRBV6-5 with TRBJ2-5; a possible D gene is TRBD1 (6 bases). The V end lost 0 bases, the J end lost 1 base, and 6 bases lay between the germline ends. The CDR3 runs to 14 residues. The germline gives CDR1 MNHEY, CDR2 SVGAGI. CDR3 sequence reads: CASSYSQGQETQYF. For the CDR3, the DNA is TGTGCCAGCAGTTACTCACAGGGCCAAGAGACCCAGTACTTC.

This chain joins TRBV30 and TRBJ1-2, with D perhaps matching TRBD1 (5 bases). Germline-derived CDR1 and CDR2 are GTSNPN and SVGIG (reference sequence). V was pared by 0 bases and J by 7 bases, with 15 bases between. The CDR3 sequence is 14 residues long. The CDR3 sequence: CAWSVRSGLFGYTF. The CDR3 DNA is TGTGCCTGGAGTGTAAGGTCAGGGCTGTTTGGCTACACCTTC.

The genes are TRBV7-2 and TRBJ2-7, with unresolved D. The CDR3 consists of 12 residues. Germline lookup yields CDR1 SGHTA and CDR2 FQGNSA. V gave up 8 bases and J gave up 3 bases, with 11 bases separating them. This CDR3 is CASSSLFYEQYF. Here the CDR3 DNA reads TGTGCCAGCTCCTCGCTATTCTACGAGCAGTACTTC.

The rearrangement uses TRBV7-2 and TRBJ2-3; D gene uncertain. From germline, CDR1 is SGHTA and CDR2 FQGNSA. V was trimmed by 3 bases and J by 2 bases, leaving 3 bases between them. This CDR3 is built from 12 residues. DNA of the CDR3: TGTGCCAGCAGCTTTTACACAGATACGCAGTATTTT. This codes for CASSFYTDTQYF.